Listed below are T cell receptor beta chains from one sample, sequenced in a study of T cell responses to AZD1222 COVID-19 vaccine. Clones were read by immunoSEQ multiplex PCR, and TCRdb kept only the in-frame ones, dropping some. Of some 140,000 clones in the sample, around 92% were seen once. Sequences were derived from peripheral blood, sampled on day 0 of AZD1222 vaccination. The receptors were sampled from an adult in good health. Both conserved end residues are part of each CDR3. The D gene is left open where the match is weak. Part of the rows lack a size; the others show once, few, many or a class for expanded clones.

D,V,size,J,CDR3,DNA
-,TRBV18,-,TRBJ1-5,CASSPLPPARNQPQHF,TGTGCCAGCTCACCACTCCCGCCAGCCCGCAATCAGCCCCAGCATTTT
-,TRBV7-8,-,TRBJ1-2,CASSLGRGGDYGYTF,TGTGCCAGCAGCTTAGGTCGGGGCGGGGACTATGGCTACACCTTC
-,TRBV10-1,-,TRBJ2-1,CASSEFANNEQFF,TGCGCCAGCAGTGAGTTCGCCAACAATGAGCAGTTCTTC
TRBD1,TRBV5-1,-,TRBJ1-6,CASSPLGGGGNSPLHF,TGCGCCAGCAGCCCACTAGGAGGGGGCGGTAATTCACCCCTCCACTTT
TRBD2,TRBV19,-,TRBJ2-5,CASSIPGAGETQYF,TGTGCCAGTAGTATCCCCGGAGCGGGGGAGACCCAGTACTTC
-,TRBV19,-,TRBJ1-5,CASSIGTPDSNQPQHF,TGTGCCAGTAGTATTGGGACACCGGATAGCAATCAGCCCCAGCATTTT
-,TRBV15,-,TRBJ1-6,CATSRGQGWNSPLHF,TGTGCCACCAGCAGAGGGCAGGGGTGGAATTCACCCCTCCACTTT
-,TRBV4-3,-,TRBJ1-4,CASSQELGATNEKLFF,TGCGCCAGCAGCCAAGAATTAGGGGCAACTAATGAAAAACTGTTTTTT
TRBD2,TRBV14,-,TRBJ2-1,CASSGLAGGINEQFF,TGTGCCAGCAGCGGACTAGCGGGGGGGATCAATGAGCAGTTCTTC
-,TRBV9,-,TRBJ1-5,CASSVAGARNQPQHF,TGTGCCAGCAGCGTAGCCGGGGCCCGGAATCAGCCCCAGCATTTT
-,TRBV6-5,-,TRBJ1-6,CASRAGDSPLHF,TGTGCCAGCAGGGCCGGGGATTCACCCCTCCACTTT
-,TRBV5-4,-,TRBJ2-2,CASSLAGVTNTGELFF,TGTGCCAGCAGCTTGGCAGGGGTCACGAACACCGGGGAGCTGTTTTTT
-,TRBV7-9,-,TRBJ1-6,CASSFDGNSPLHF,TGTGCCAGCAGCTTCGATGGTAACTCACCCCTCCACTTT
-,TRBV28,-,TRBJ1-5,CASSLSSGYGVGNQPQHF,TGTGCCAGCAGTCTCTCCTCAGGGTACGGAGTCGGCAATCAGCCCCAGCATTTT
-,TRBV4-2,-,TRBJ2-7,CASSQWTQGTSEQYF,TGTGCCAGCAGCCAATGGACACAGGGGACTTCCGAGCAGTACTTC
TRBD2,TRBV13,-,TRBJ2-4,CASSARLAGTKNIQYF,TGTGCCAGCAGCGCGCGACTAGCGGGGACCAAAAACATTCAGTACTTC
-,TRBV4-2,-,TRBJ1-4,CASSHVGSANEKLFF,TGTGCCAGCAGCCACGTAGGCTCGGCTAATGAAAAACTGTTTTTT
-,TRBV3-1/TRBV3-2,once,TRBJ2-3,CASSRSSGEGTDTQYF,TGTGCCAGCAGCCGAAGTTCAGGGGAGGGGACAGATACGCAGTATTTT
-,TRBV19,-,TRBJ2-2,CASSIDPGRTGELFF,TGTGCCAGTAGTATAGATCCGGGGCGCACCGGGGAGCTGTTTTTT
-,TRBV5-4,-,TRBJ1-3,CASSRRKSGGHTIYF,TGTGCCAGCAGCCGTAGAAAGTCGGGAGGGCACACCATATATTTT
-,TRBV24-1,-,TRBJ1-5,CATSDFSGNQPQHF,TGTGCCACCAGTGATTTTTCAGGGAATCAGCCCCAGCATTTT
-,TRBV2,-,TRBJ2-2,CASSESRNTGELFF,TGTGCCAGCAGTGAATCGAGGAACACCGGGGAGCTGTTTTTT
TRBD1,TRBV5-5,-,TRBJ1-2,CASSFGQGARNYGYTF,TGTGCCAGCAGCTTCGGACAGGGGGCGCGTAACTATGGCTACACCTTC
-,TRBV7-9,-,TRBJ2-7,CASSWSSSYEQYF,TGTGCCAGCAGCTGGAGTAGTAGCTACGAGCAGTACTTC
-,TRBV7-2,once,TRBJ1-1,CASSLVMLTEAFF,TGTGCCAGCAGCTTAGTGATGCTGACTGAAGCTTTCTTT
-,TRBV12-3/TRBV12-4,-,TRBJ2-7,CASSLGSYEQYF,TGTGCCAGCAGCCTCGGCTCCTACGAGCAGTACTTC
-,TRBV7-9,-,TRBJ1-4,CASSNFGDGQNEKLFF,TGTGCCAGCAGTAACTTTGGAGACGGCCAAAATGAAAAACTGTTTTTT
TRBD1,TRBV5-8,once,TRBJ1-1,CASSQGQAMNTEAFF,TGTGCCAGCAGCCAGGGACAGGCGATGAACACTGAAGCTTTCTTT
TRBD2,TRBV18,-,TRBJ2-3,CASSPGLAGADTQYF,TGTGCCAGCTCACCCGGACTAGCGGGGGCAGATACGCAGTATTTT
-,TRBV28,-,TRBJ1-3,CASSLVGPRSGNTIYF,TGTGCCAGCAGTTTGGTGGGGCCCCGCTCTGGAAACACCATATATTTT
-,TRBV5-4,-,TRBJ2-4,CASSLGGGGLAKNIQYF,TGTGCCAGCAGCTTGGGGGGGGGCGGATTAGCCAAAAACATTCAGTACTTC
TRBD2,TRBV3-1/TRBV3-2,-,TRBJ2-3,CASSQWISGSSTDTQYF,TGTGCCAGCAGCCAGTGGATTAGCGGGAGCAGCACAGATACGCAGTATTTT
-,TRBV29-1,-,TRBJ2-3,CSMGASGNTDTQYF,TGCAGCATGGGGGCTAGCGGAAACACAGATACGCAGTATTTT
-,TRBV24-1,-,TRBJ2-2,CAVKAPVAGELFF,TGTGCCGTCAAAGCCCCGGTAGCCGGGGAGCTGTTTTTT
TRBD1,TRBV4-2,-,TRBJ2-4,CASSQQDRGKNIQYF,TGTGCCAGCAGCCAACAGGACAGGGGCAAAAACATTCAGTACTTC
-,TRBV7-2,-,TRBJ2-2,CASSSPGGRRTGELFF,TGTGCCAGCAGCTCCCCGGGGGGCCGGCGGACCGGGGAGCTGTTTTTT